This T cell receptor (beta chain) stems from a study of T cell responses to AZD1222 COVID-19 vaccine. Study in general: The study pooled second doses at about 4 or about 12 weeks. Study findings and constraints: Just five to seven people given AZD1222 tested seropositive at baseline. Increased Spike-specific TCR breadth and depth were observed after two AZD1222 doses. Donors skewed white British and female; clonal diversity was possibly underestimated.

Measured with immunoSEQ multiplex PCR; TCRdb has only the in-frame clones, and not every one. The data hold 25,000 to 35,000 clones, with over 90% observed a single time. Worth noting for this clone: No antigen is known for it.

CDR3 length: 14 amino acids. CDR1 is MNHEY, CDR2 SVGAGI, per germline. The trim removed 8 bases at V and 4 bases at J, leaving 8 bases unmatched. This sequence was found in an adult in good health. The sample here was peripheral blood, taken on day 0 of AZD1222 vaccination. This rearrangement joins TRBV6-5 to TRBJ2-3; 8 bases are a match to TRBD1. The CDR3 reads CASRDRKASDTQYF. The CDR3, as DNA: TGTGCCAGCCGGGACAGGAAAGCTTCAGATACGCAGTATTTT.